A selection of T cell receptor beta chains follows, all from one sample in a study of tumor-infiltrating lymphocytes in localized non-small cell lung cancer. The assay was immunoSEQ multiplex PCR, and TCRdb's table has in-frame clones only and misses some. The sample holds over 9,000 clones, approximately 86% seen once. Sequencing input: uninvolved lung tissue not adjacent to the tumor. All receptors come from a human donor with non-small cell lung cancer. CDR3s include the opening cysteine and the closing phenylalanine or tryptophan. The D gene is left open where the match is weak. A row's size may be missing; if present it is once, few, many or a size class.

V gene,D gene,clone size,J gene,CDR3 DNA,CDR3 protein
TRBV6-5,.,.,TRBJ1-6,TGTGCCAGCAGTTACAGCCATAATTCACCCCTCCACTTT,CASSYSHNSPLHF
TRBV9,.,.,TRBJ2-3,TGTGCCAGCAGCGTAGCTTCACTGTCTGATACGCAGTATTTT,CASSVASLSDTQYF
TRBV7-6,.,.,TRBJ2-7,TGTGCCAGCAGTACGATTAGGGGGACCCGAGAGCAGTACTTC,CASSTIRGTREQYF
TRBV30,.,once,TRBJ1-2,TGTGCCTGGAGTGTAAGGGTGGCCACAGCCTATGGCTACACCTTC,CAWSVRVATAYGYTF
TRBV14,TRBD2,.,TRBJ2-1,TGTGCCAGCAGCCAAGGTCAGTTAGCGGGGCGAAATGAGCAGTTCTTC,CASSQGQLAGRNEQFF
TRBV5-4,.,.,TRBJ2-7,TGTGCCAGCAGCTGGGAGTCCTACGAGCAGTACTTC,CASSWESYEQYF
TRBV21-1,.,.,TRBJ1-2,TGTGCCAGCAGCGACCCCCCACCCGAGTGGAGCTATGGCTACACCTTC,CASSDPPPEWSYGYTF
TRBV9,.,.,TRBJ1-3,TGTGCCAGCAGCCCCACATCTGGAAACACCATATATTTT,CASSPTSGNTIYF
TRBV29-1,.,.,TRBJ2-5,TGCAGCGTTGCGGGGGATATAGGAGAGACCCAGTACTTC,CSVAGDIGETQYF
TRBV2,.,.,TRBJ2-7,TGTGCCAGCGGCTTCGGGATAGCAGCCTACGAGCAGTACTTC,CASGFGIAAYEQYF
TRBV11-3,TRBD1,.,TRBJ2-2,TGTGCCAGCAGCAACACCGGGACAGGGACCGGGGAGCTGTTTTTT,CASSNTGTGTGELFF
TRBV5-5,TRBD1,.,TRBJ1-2,TGTGCCAGCAGCTTAGCGACAGGGAAATCTAACTATGGCTACACCTTC,CASSLATGKSNYGYTF
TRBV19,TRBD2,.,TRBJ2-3,TGTGCCAGTAGTGGGAGGACTAGCGGGGTGAAAGATACGCAGTATTTT,CASSGRTSGVKDTQYF
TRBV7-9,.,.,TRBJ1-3,TGTGCCAGCAGCTTCCGACCCTTAACGGAAAACACCATATATTTT,CASSFRPLTENTIYF
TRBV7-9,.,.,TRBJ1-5,TGTGCCAGCAGCTTAAATAGCAATCAGCCCCAGCATTTT,CASSLNSNQPQHF
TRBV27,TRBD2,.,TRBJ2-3,TGTGCCAGCAGTCCACTAGCGGGGGGGCTTCCCTTATCTACGCAGTATTTT,CASSPLAGGLPLSTQYF
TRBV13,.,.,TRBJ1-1,TGTGCCAGCAGTGGGAGAATGAACACTGAAGCTTTCTTT,CASSGRMNTEAFF